Each of the 5 T cell receptor beta chains below was sequenced from the same sample in a study of OX40 agonist ivuxolimab in advanced cancers. This table comes from immunoSEQ multiplex PCR, and its TCRdb copy is limited to in-frame clones, with some not included. The sample includes tens of thousands of clones, over 90% of them seen just once. Specimen: CD4+ or CD8+ T cells sorted from blood, collected in a trial of the OX40 agonist ivuxolimab. These TCRs come from an adult with an advanced solid tumor such as melanoma, head and neck, liver or kidney cancer.

This chain uses TRBV30 with TRBJ1-3, with D maybe TRBD1 (5 bases). Germline CDR1 reads GTSNPN; CDR2 reads SVGIG (reference sequence). The CDR3 has 14 amino acids. The ends were cut back, 1 base at V and 0 bases at J, with 7 bases in the middle. CDR3 protein: CAWSGGSSGNTIYF. The CDR3 coding sequence is TGTGCCTGGAGTGGGGGCAGCTCTGGAAACACCATATATTTT. Full variable domain (missing parts from reference TRBV30 and TRBJ1-3): SQTIHQWPATLVQPVGSPLSLECTVEGTSNPNLYWYRQAAGRGLQLLFYSVGIGQISSEVPQNLSASRPQDRQFILSSKKLLLSDSGFYLCAWSGGSSGNTIYFGEGSWLTVV.

The genes are TRBV5-1 and TRBJ1-1, with D perhaps matching TRBD1 (6 bases). The V end lost 4 bases, the J end lost 8 bases, and 12 bases lay between the germline ends. Germline V CDR1 and CDR2: SGHRS, YFSETQ. This CDR3 is 12 amino acids long. In nucleotides, the CDR3 is TGCGCCAGCAGCGCGACAGGTCCAGAAGCTTTCTTT. This codes for CASSATGPEAFF. The full variable domain, rest sourced from reference TRBV5-1 and TRBJ1-1, is KAGVTQTPRYLIKTRGQQVTLSCSPISGHRSVSWYQQTPGQGLQFLFEYFSETQRNKGNFPGRFSGRQFSNSRSEMNVSTLELGDSALYLCASSATGPEAFFGQGTRLTVV.

This chain connects TRBV7-6 to TRBJ2-3; tentatively, D is TRBD1 or TRBD2 (5 bases each). Germline V lookup: CDR1 SGHVS, CDR2 FNYEAQ. The CDR3 consists of 15 residues. V lost 5 bases and J 3 bases, leaving 15 bases between the germline ends. This chain's CDR3 is CASSTRPGPTDTQYF. CDR3 bases: TGTGCCAGCAGCACGCGCCCGGGACCAACAGATACGCAGTATTTT.

Turning to this clone: The same CDR3 also results from other DNA sequences found in this sample. The chain is built from TRBV27 and TRBJ1-5, with D unclear. V was trimmed by 8 bases and J by 7 bases, leaving 15 bases between them. The germline gives CDR1 MNHEY, CDR2 SMNVEV (reference sequence). The CDR3 is 13 amino acids. CDR3 sequence (DNA): TGTGCCAGCTCAAACCTCGGTGGGCAGCCCCAGCATTTT. Encoded protein: CASSNLGGQPQHF.

J is TRBJ2-7 and V is TRBV6-5; 9 bases fit TRBD1. The germline CDR1 and CDR2 sequences are MNHEY and SVGAGI. After removal of 4 bases from V and 5 bases from J, the junction contained 3 bases not matched to a gene. CDR3 length: 13 residues. CDR3 bases: TGTGCCAGCAGTTCGGGGACAGGGAACGAGCAGTACTTC. Translated: CASSSGTGNEQYF.